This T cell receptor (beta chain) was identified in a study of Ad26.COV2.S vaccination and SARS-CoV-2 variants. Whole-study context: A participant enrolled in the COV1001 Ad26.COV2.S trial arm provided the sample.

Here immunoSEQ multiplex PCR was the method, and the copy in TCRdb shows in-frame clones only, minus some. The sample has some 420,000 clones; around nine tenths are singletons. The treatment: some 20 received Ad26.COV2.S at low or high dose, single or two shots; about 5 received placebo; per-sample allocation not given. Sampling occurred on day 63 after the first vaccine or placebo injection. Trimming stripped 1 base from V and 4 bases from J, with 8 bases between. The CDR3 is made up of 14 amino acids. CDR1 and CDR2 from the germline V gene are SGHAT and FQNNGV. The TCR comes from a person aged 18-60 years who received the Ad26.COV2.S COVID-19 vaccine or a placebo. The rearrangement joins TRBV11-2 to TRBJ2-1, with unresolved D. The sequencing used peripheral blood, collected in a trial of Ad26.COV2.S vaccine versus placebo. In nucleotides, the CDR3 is TGTGCCAGCAGCTTAGCGGGTAAATACAATGAGCAGTTCTTC. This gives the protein CASSLAGKYNEQFF.